Following are 17 T cell receptor beta chains from one sample sequenced in a study of cytomegalovirus exposure and HLA in healthy donors. The primer mix had 60 Vbeta and 13 Jbeta primers. This table comes from immunoSEQ multiplex PCR, and its TCRdb copy is limited to in-frame clones, with some not included. This table has approximately 150,000 clones, 84% appearing once. The sequenced material came from PBMCs. The receptors derive from a girl under 18 in good health and CMV-seropositive.

The chain recombines TRBV6-1 with TRBJ2-1, with 10 bases matching TRBD2. The CDR3 spans 16 residues. Unmatched junction bases numbered 3, after V lost 0 bases and J lost 4 bases. In germline, CDR1 is MNHNS, CDR2 SASEGT. The CDR3 sequence is CASSEASGGAYNEQFF. CDR3 DNA sequence: TGTGCCAGCAGTGAAGCCAGCGGGGGGGCTTACAATGAGCAGTTCTTC.

This rearrangement joins TRBV9 to TRBJ1-3, with D uncertain. Between the trimmed V and J ends, which lost 4 bases and 0 bases, there was a span of 8 bases. The CDR3 contains 14 residues. Germline V CDR1 and CDR2: SGDLS, YYNGEE. The CDR3, as DNA: TGTGCCAGCAGCCAACAGCACTCTGGAAACACCATATATTTT. Residues: CASSQQHSGNTIYF. Drawing the rest from reference TRBV9 and TRBJ1-3, the complete variable domain is DSGVTQTPKHLITATGQRVTLRCSPRSGDLSVYWYQQSLDQGLQFLIQYYNGEERAKGNILERFSAQQFPDLHSELNLSSLELGDSALYFCASSQQHSGNTIYFGEGSWLTVV.

This clone was observed a few times. The gene calls are TRBV6-1 and TRBJ1-1, with 7 bases that match TRBD1. Germline CDR1 is MNHNS and CDR2 is SASEGT. The CDR3 is made up of 16 amino acids. The V gene end was trimmed by 4 bases and the J gene end by 3 bases; junction bases not matched to a gene: 11. CDR3 coding DNA: TGTGCCAGCAGTGGGGGGACAGCGAGAAGGGACACTGAAGCTTTCTTT. It codes for CASSGGTARRDTEAFF.

The rearrangement joins TRBV4-1 to TRBJ1-2, with 10 bases lining up with TRBD1. In germline, CDR1 is MGHRA, CDR2 YSYEKL. This CDR3 comprises 13 residues. V lost 3 bases, J lost 8 bases, and 3 bases stayed unmatched. The CDR3, as DNA: TGCGCCAGCAGCCAGACAGGGGGCGGAGGCTACACCTTC. It translates to CASSQTGGGGYTF.

The DNA of the CDR3 is TGTGCCAGTAGTATCAGTCCCTCTGGAAACACCATATATTTT. Translated: CASSISPSGNTIYF. V gene TRBV19 combines with J gene TRBJ1-3; D is unclear. CDR3 length: 14 amino acids. The V gene lost 3 bases and the J gene lost 0 bases, with 6 bases spanning the gap. Per germline, CDR1 LNHDA and CDR2 SQIVND (reference sequence).

This chain joins TRBV30 and TRBJ1-4, with 9 positions matching TRBD1. Germline assignment: CDR1 GTSNPN and CDR2 SVGIG (reference sequence). The CDR3 length is 16 residues. Trimming removed 3 bases from V and 5 bases from J; junction bases left unmatched: 10. The CDR3 loop reads CAWSSHPGTGNEKLFF. The DNA of the CDR3 is TGTGCCTGGAGCTCGCACCCAGGGACAGGGAATGAAAAACTGTTTTTT.

The chain uses TRBV7-9 and TRBJ1-2, with D possibly matching TRBD1 (6 bases). This CDR3 is built from 12 residues. With 5 bases removed from V and 7 bases from J, the gap between germline ends came to 11 bases. Germline lookup yields CDR1 SEHNR and CDR2 FQNEAQ (reference sequence). CDR3 in amino acids: CASSPRGVGYTF. The CDR3 nucleotides read TGTGCCAGCAGCCCCAGGGGTGTTGGCTACACCTTC.

The chain recombines TRBV9 with TRBJ1-5; 7 bases are shared with TRBD1. The CDR3 contains 16 residues. Germline CDR1 reads SGDLS; CDR2 reads YYNGEE. Trimming at V came to 3 bases and at J to 1 base, leaving 7 bases not matched to a gene. CDR3: CASSARRGQSNQPQHF. The CDR3, as DNA: TGTGCCAGCAGCGCCAGACGGGGACAGAGCAATCAGCCCCAGCATTTT.

Concerning this clone: Its ends do not fully match the called genes, so a read error is possible. CDR3 in amino acids: CASSLAGTGMNTEAFF. The CDR3 DNA follows: TGTGCCAGCAGCCTAGCAGGCACAGGAATGAACACTGAAGCTTTCTTT. The chain combines TRBV7-6 with TRBJ1-1; perhaps TRBD1 as D (5 bases). The length of the CDR3 is 16 residues. CDR1 SGHVS and CDR2 FNYEAQ come from the germline V gene.

This clone showed up just a few times. The chain is built from TRBV28 and TRBJ1-5; 8 positions match TRBD1. Trimming cost V 3 bases and J 4 bases; bases outside gene matches: 5. Germline V lookup: CDR1 MDHEN, CDR2 SYDVKM. This CDR3 contains 15 residues. CDR3 protein: CASSLLQGVNQPQHF. Written as DNA, the CDR3 is TGTGCCAGCAGTTTGTTACAGGGGGTAAATCAGCCCCAGCATTTT.

The chain has TRBV5-1 and TRBJ1-2; the D is unclear. The CDR3 totals 15 residues. Trimming pared 4 bases from V and 0 bases from J, leaving 13 bases between. Germline V CDR1 and CDR2: SGHRS, YFSETQ. The CDR3: CASSPEGSANYGYTF. As DNA, the CDR3 is TGCGCCAGCAGCCCGGAGGGTTCGGCTAACTATGGCTACACCTTC. Full variable domain (outside the CDR3, taken from reference TRBV5-1 and TRBJ1-2): KAGVTQTPRYLIKTRGQQVTLSCSPISGHRSVSWYQQTPGQGLQFLFEYFSETQRNKGNFPGRFSGRQFSNSRSEMNVSTLELGDSALYLCASSPEGSANYGYTFGSGTRLTVV.

J is TRBJ2-7 and V is TRBV9, with 11 bases lining up with TRBD1. With V trimmed by 0 bases and J by 6 bases, 5 bases remained unmatched. This CDR3 is built from 15 residues. Germline loops: CDR1 SGDLS, CDR2 YYNGEE. In nucleotides, the CDR3 is TGTGCCAGCAGCGTAGGAGGGACAGGGGGTATCGAGCAGTACTTC. It translates to CASSVGGTGGIEQYF.

There are a few counts of this clone. The V call is TRBV9, the J call TRBJ1-4; a weak D match, TRBD1 (6 bases). In germline, CDR1 is SGDLS, CDR2 YYNGEE. There are 14 residues in the CDR3. Trimming cost V 5 bases and J 2 bases, with 10 bases left between them. The CDR3 protein is CASSKGDTNEKLFF. The DNA for the CDR3 is TGTGCCAGCAGTAAGGGGGATACTAATGAAAAACTGTTTTTT.

The chain is built from TRBV6-5 and TRBJ1-2; TRBD1 agrees at 8 bases. Germline V gives CDR1 MNHEY, CDR2 SVGAGI. This CDR3 has 14 amino acids. V lost 7 bases, J lost 4 bases, and 8 bases stayed unmatched. The CDR3 nucleotides read TGTGCCAGCATCCCGGGACAGGCGCTCTATGGCTACACCTTC. This gives the protein CASIPGQALYGYTF.

In this sample, this clone turned up a few times. The chain joins TRBV11-2 to TRBJ2-5, with TRBD2 identical over 11 bases. J was trimmed by 1 base and V by 5 bases; bases with no gene match: 6. The CDR3 loop spans 16 amino acids. The germline V gene encodes CDR1 SGHAT and CDR2 FQNNGV. The CDR3 bases are TGTGCCAGCAGCCACCTAGCGGGGGGTACCCAAGAGACCCAGTACTTC. This sequence encodes CASSHLAGGTQETQYF.

The chain recombines TRBV7-3 with TRBJ2-1; 8 nucleotides agree with TRBD2. The ends lost 6 bases at V and 6 bases at J; junction bases unmatched: 7. The CDR3 length is 14 residues. Per germline, CDR1 SGHTA and CDR2 FQGTGA. The CDR3 DNA reads as TGTGCCAGCAGTGGCGGGGGGCCGGGCAATGAGCAGTTCTTC. As protein: CASSGGGPGNEQFF.

The chain combines TRBV6-5 with TRBJ1-2; the match to TRBD1 covers 10 bases. The length of the CDR3 is 14 residues. Unmatched junction bases numbered 2, after V lost 0 bases and J lost 7 bases. Germline V lookup: CDR1 MNHEY, CDR2 SVGAGI. CDR3: CASSYSGTGAGYTF. As DNA, the CDR3 is TGTGCCAGCAGTTACTCAGGGACAGGGGCTGGCTACACCTTC.